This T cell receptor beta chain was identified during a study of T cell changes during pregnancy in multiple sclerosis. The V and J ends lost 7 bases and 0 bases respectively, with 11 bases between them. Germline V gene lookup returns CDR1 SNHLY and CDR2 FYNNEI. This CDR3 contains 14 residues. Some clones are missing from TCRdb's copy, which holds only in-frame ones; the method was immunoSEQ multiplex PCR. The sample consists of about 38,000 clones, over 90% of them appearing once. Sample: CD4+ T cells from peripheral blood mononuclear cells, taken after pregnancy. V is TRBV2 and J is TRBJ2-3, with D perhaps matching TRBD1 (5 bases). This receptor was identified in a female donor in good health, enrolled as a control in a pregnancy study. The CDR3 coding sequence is TGTGCCAGCACCCAAGGGGCGAGCACAGATACGCAGTATTTT. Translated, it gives CASTQGASTDTQYF.